These 21 T cell receptor beta chains share one sample of origin, sequenced in a study of siplizumab effects on memory and regulatory T cells (dated by TCRdb to between 2018 and 2021). To prepare the library, the immunoSEQ multiplex PCR assay was applied. The immuneACCESS repertoire file appears here via TCRdb, limited to in-frame rearrangements. These files lack a portion of the clones; in checked studies, under half of the deficit traces to unresolved V genes, and the cause of the others is not known. The sample table lists fewer than 85,000 clones, 95% of them with a count of one. The ten most abundant clones make up roughly 18% of the sample. Sequencing used CD8+ T cells sorted from blood. These receptor sequences come from a human donor in good health.

This sequence joins TRBV6-1 and TRBJ2-5, with a tentative D call TRBD2 (6 bases). From germline, CDR1 is MNHNS and CDR2 SASEGT. This CDR3 is 13 amino acids long. V lost 6 bases, J lost 11 bases, and 19 bases lay in between. CDR3 DNA: TGTGCCAGCAGAGGAGACGGGGGAGTCTTGCAGTACTTC. Amino acids: CASRGDGGVLQYF.

V gene TRBV5-4 combines with J gene TRBJ1-1; 7 bases line up with TRBD1. Germline assignment: CDR1 SGHNT and CDR2 YYREEE (reference sequence). The CDR3 loop spans 13 amino acids. V trimming: 5 bases; J trimming: 5 bases; junction bases outside the gene matches: 6. This CDR3 is CASRVSGGTEAFF. The CDR3 DNA follows: TGTGCCAGCAGGGTTTCAGGGGGTACTGAAGCTTTCTTT.

This chain links TRBV6-6 with TRBJ1-2; 8 nucleotides match TRBD1. V lost 5 bases, J lost 5 bases, and 10 bases stayed unmatched. Germline V lookup: CDR1 MNHNY, CDR2 SVGAGI (reference sequence). The CDR3 spans 15 residues. CDR3 loop: CASSPGTGRRYGYTF. CDR3 DNA sequence: TGTGCCAGCAGTCCCGGGACAGGAAGACGGTATGGCTACACCTTC.

The chain employs TRBV7-9 and TRBJ2-2; the D gene is possibly TRBD2 (5 bases). The CDR3 is 15 residues long. Deletions cut 4 bases from V and 0 bases from J, with 9 bases between. Germline V gene sequence: CDR1 SEHNR, CDR2 FQNEAQ (reference sequence). Written as DNA, the CDR3 is TGTGCCAGCAGCTCCGACTACGCGAACACCGGGGAGCTGTTTTTT. It encodes CASSSDYANTGELFF.

The V gene is TRBV4-2, the J gene TRBJ2-1; 8 bases are a match to TRBD2. The ends lost 2 bases at V and 6 bases at J; junction bases unmatched: 6. CDR1 and CDR2 from the germline V gene are LGHNA and YNFKEQ. The CDR3 is made up of 15 amino acids. In DNA form, the CDR3 reads TGTGCCAGCAGCCAAACCCTAGCGGGCGGCAATGAGCAGTTCTTC. Translating it yields CASSQTLAGGNEQFF.

This chain connects TRBV7-3 to TRBJ2-1, with 12 bases lining up with TRBD2. The CDR3 length is 15 residues. The germline V gene has CDR1 SGHTA and CDR2 FQGTGA. Germline trimming cut 4 bases from V and 5 bases from J; bases unmatched to any gene: 3. The CDR3 sequence is CASSWGLAGNNEQFF. The CDR3, as DNA: TGTGCCAGCAGCTGGGGACTAGCGGGCAACAATGAGCAGTTCTTC.

The V gene is TRBV10-2, the J gene TRBJ1-2; 7 bases agree with TRBD1. Germline CDR1 and CDR2: WSHSY and SAAADI. The trim removed 7 bases at V and 4 bases at J, leaving 9 bases unmatched. This CDR3 comprises 14 residues. CDR3 sequence: CASTDLQGPYGYTF. CDR3 in DNA: TGCGCCAGCACAGATTTACAGGGGCCCTATGGCTACACCTTC.

The CDR3 spells CASSFDGLAGYTDTQYF. Here the CDR3 DNA reads TGTGCCAGCAGCTTCGACGGACTAGCGGGATACACAGATACGCAGTATTTT. This chain connects TRBV7-8 to TRBJ2-3, with 12 positions matching TRBD2. V was pared by 3 bases and J by 2 bases, with 6 bases of the junction left unmatched. This CDR3 is built from 17 residues. Per germline, CDR1 SGHVS and CDR2 FQNEAQ.

The chain couples TRBV30 to TRBJ2-1, with TRBD2 identical over 10 bases. This CDR3 is built from 14 residues. Per germline, CDR1 GTSNPN and CDR2 SVGIG (reference sequence). Losses at the gene ends were 8 bases for V and 6 bases for J; bases not matched to a gene: 10. CDR3 protein: CAGLLLAGINEQFF. CDR3 nucleotide sequence: TGTGCCGGACTTCTACTAGCGGGAATCAATGAGCAGTTCTTC.

This clone was recorded once. The J gene is TRBJ2-1, the V gene TRBV27; TRBD2 might be the D (5 bases). Trimming took off 4 bases at V and 8 bases at J, with 18 bases between the two ends. The germline gives CDR1 MNHEY, CDR2 SMNVEV (reference sequence). The CDR3 is made up of 15 amino acids. This CDR3 reads CASSSVLFGSDEQFF. CDR3 bases: TGTGCCAGCAGTTCCGTCTTGTTTGGGAGCGATGAGCAGTTCTTC.

In DNA, the CDR3 is TGCGCCAGCAGCCAATATACTGAGATCCTCTATGGCTACACCTTC. Translating it yields CASSQYTEILYGYTF. The rearrangement uses TRBV4-1 and TRBJ1-2; no firm D call. V lost 2 bases and J 4 bases, leaving 14 bases between the germline ends. In germline, CDR1 is MGHRA, CDR2 YSYEKL. The CDR3 extends over 15 amino acids.

The sample holds one count of this clone. This chain joins TRBV13 and TRBJ2-3, with D possibly TRBD2 on 5 matching bases. CDR1 is PRHDT and CDR2 is FYEKMQ in the germline V gene (reference sequence). CDR3 length: 16 residues. V was pared by 1 base and J by 1 base, with 12 bases between. The CDR3 nucleotides read TGTGCCAGCAGCTTAGCCCTAGGAGGCCGCACAGATACGCAGTATTTT. Translated: CASSLALGGRTDTQYF.

This chain uses TRBV19 with TRBJ2-1; the match to TRBD2 covers 8 bases. The length of the CDR3 is 13 residues. After removal of 3 bases from V and 5 bases from J, the junction contained 0 bases not matched to a gene. In germline, CDR1 is LNHDA, CDR2 SQIVND (reference sequence). The CDR3 nucleotides read TGTGCCAGTAGTATCGGGGGGGACAATGAGCAGTTCTTC. Translating it yields CASSIGGDNEQFF.

The chain links TRBV23-1 to TRBJ1-2, with a possible D match to TRBD1 (5 bases). TRBV23-1 is labeled an ORF, and its function is uncertain. V shed 3 bases and J shed 7 bases, with 39 bases lying between them. The CDR3 sequence is 22 residues long. CDR3 nucleotides: TGCGCCAGCAGTCACCCAAGGGCAGGGTGCCCATCGTTTGAAAAGCATTCTCGTGGCTACACCTTC. Protein product: CASSHPRAGCPSFEKHSRGYTF.

The J gene is TRBJ2-3, the V gene TRBV9, with 11 bases that match TRBD2. There are 15 residues in the CDR3. V lost 3 bases to trimming and J lost 1 base; unmatched junction nucleotides: 1. Germline assignment: CDR1 SGDLS and CDR2 YYNGEE. The CDR3 sequence: CASSGTSGRTDTQYF. CDR3 DNA: TGTGCCAGCAGCGGGACTAGCGGGCGCACAGATACGCAGTATTTT. The variable domain in full, completed from reference TRBV9 and TRBJ2-3, reads DSGVTQTPKHLITATGQRVTLRCSPRSGDLSVYWYQQSLDQGLQFLIQYYNGEERAKGNILERFSAQQFPDLHSELNLSSLELGDSALYFCASSGTSGRTDTQYFGPGTRLTVL.

The chain carries TRBV14 and TRBJ1-2; D not certain. The V end lost 1 base, the J end lost 6 bases, and 18 bases lay between the germline ends. The CDR3 is made up of 16 amino acids. Germline CDR1 reads SGHDN; CDR2 reads FVKESK. The CDR3 region has the DNA TGTGCCAGCAGCCAAGTCGCGGCCGCTAATCCCCATGGCTACACCTTC. Translation: CASSQVAAANPHGYTF. Full variable domain (remainder filled in from reference TRBV14 and TRBJ1-2): EAGVTQFPSHSVIEKGQTVTLRCDPISGHDNLYWYRRVMGKEIKFLLHFVKESKQDESGMPNNRFLAERTGGTYSTLKVQPAELEDSGVYFCASSQVAAANPHGYTFGSGTRLTVV.

This clone has just a few counts. The chain is built from TRBV27 and TRBJ2-2; D is ambiguous. The germline V gene has CDR1 MNHEY and CDR2 SMNVEV (reference sequence). Trimming removed 5 bases at V and 3 bases at J, with 7 bases between. The CDR3 is made up of 13 amino acids. Here the CDR3 reads CASSGQYTGELFF. In DNA form, the CDR3 reads TGTGCCAGCAGTGGGCAATACACCGGGGAGCTGTTTTTT.

This chain connects TRBV5-8 to TRBJ1-2; no clear D. The CDR3 spans 14 residues. CDR1 is SGHTS, CDR2 YDEGEE, per germline. Trimming left V 2 bases short and J 2 bases short, with 10 bases between. CDR3 protein: CASSLGSPNYGYTF. The CDR3 nucleotides read TGTGCCAGCAGCTTAGGGTCTCCCAACTATGGCTACACCTTC.

This chain joins TRBV9 and TRBJ2-5; the match to TRBD2 covers 15 bases. CDR1 and CDR2 from the germline V gene are SGDLS and YYNGEE. There are 18 residues in the CDR3. With 0 bases clipped from V and 5 bases from J, the junction kept 8 bases outside the gene matches. CDR3 amino acids: CASSVGTSGRATRETQYF. The CDR3 region has the DNA TGTGCCAGCAGCGTAGGGACTAGCGGGAGGGCCACCCGCGAGACCCAGTACTTC. The full variable domain, completed using reference TRBV9 and TRBJ2-5, is DSGVTQTPKHLITATGQRVTLRCSPRSGDLSVYWYQQSLDQGLQFLIQYYNGEERAKGNILERFSAQQFPDLHSELNLSSLELGDSALYFCASSVGTSGRATRETQYFGPGTRLLVL.

This chain links TRBV9 with TRBJ2-1; 8 positions agree with TRBD2. The CDR3 covers 16 residues. Trimming cost V 4 bases and J 3 bases; bases outside gene matches: 9. From germline, CDR1 is SGDLS and CDR2 YYNGEE. The chain's CDR3 is CASSPKGLAGYNEQFF. DNA of the CDR3: TGTGCCAGCAGCCCGAAGGGGCTAGCGGGCTACAATGAGCAGTTCTTC.

This chain connects TRBV28 to TRBJ1-1; no firm D call. The CDR3 consists of 15 residues. In germline, CDR1 is MDHEN, CDR2 SYDVKM. V was cut by 7 bases and J by 0 bases, with 15 bases left in between. Written as DNA, the CDR3 is TGTGCCAGCACCAGAAATCAGGAGATGAACACTGAAGCTTTCTTT. This encodes CASTRNQEMNTEAFF.